Below, 9 T cell receptor beta chains from the same sample are listed, as sequenced in a study. TRBV12-4/TRBJ1-2 clonotypes were amplified with adaptor-ligated barcode primers. TCRdb used MiXCR to reprocess the multiplex PCR reads, holding one entry per CDR3 protein. The data contain 2,000 or so distinct CDR3 sequences, around 1.4% of them singletons. Specimen: naive CD4+ T cells sorted from blood. Subset defined: naive CD4+ T cells, CD4+CD45RA+CD25-. The receptors here all came from a female donor with breast cancer.

In its sample, this clonotype is medium-sized. The V gene is TRBV12-3 or TRBV12-4, the J gene TRBJ1-2; D is unclear. V was trimmed by 6 bases and J by 4 bases, leaving 15 bases between them. The CDR3 loop spans 14 amino acids. The chain's CDR3 is CASSSRASSYGYTF. For the CDR3, the DNA is TGTGCCAGCAGCTCCCGAGCGAGTAGCTATGGCTACACCTTC.

This clonotype is medium-sized (0.01 to 0.1%). V usage is TRBV12-3 or TRBV12-4 and J usage is TRBJ1-2; D is uncertain. The CDR3 is 14 amino acids. Trimming cost V 6 bases and J 2 bases, with 13 bases left between them. The CDR3 region is CASSPMTPNYGYTF. CDR3 DNA: TGTGCCAGCAGCCCAATGACACCGAACTATGGCTACACCTTC.

By sample fraction, this clonotype is medium-sized (0.01 to 0.1%). The chain links TRBV12-3 or TRBV12-4 to TRBJ1-2; D might be TRBD1 (5 bases). The CDR3 length is 13 residues. Trimming removed 5 bases from V and 2 bases from J, with 9 bases in between. For the CDR3, the DNA is TGTGCCAGCAGTCGCCGGGACAACTATGGCTACACCTTC. Translated, it gives CASSRRDNYGYTF.

Comments on this clonotype: Being one base from a much bigger clone, this may be a read error. The chain recombines TRBV12-3 or TRBV12-4 with TRBJ1-2; D not resolved. Between the trimmed V and J ends, which lost 9 bases and 6 bases, there was a span of 14 bases. This CDR3 has 12 residues. CDR3 residues: CARTRTDDGYTF. In nucleotides, the CDR3 is TGTGCCAGAACCCGTACGGACGATGGCTACACCTTC.

Many counts were recorded for this clonotype. The rearrangement joins TRBV12-3 or TRBV12-4 to TRBJ1-2, with D unclear. Trimming removed 5 bases at V and 2 bases at J, with 9 bases between. CDR3 length: 13 amino acids. CDR3 nucleotides: TGTGCCAGCAGTGAGAACCGCAACTATGGCTACACCTTC. This codes for CASSENRNYGYTF.

This clonotype is labeled medium-sized. This rearrangement joins TRBV12-3 or TRBV12-4 to TRBJ1-2, with a possible D match to TRBD1 (6 bases). V lost 3 bases, J lost 3 bases, and 8 bases lay in between. This CDR3 has 13 amino acids. CDR3 coding DNA: TGTGCCAGCAGTTTCACAGGGTACTATGGCTACACCTTC. Amino acid sequence: CASSFTGYYGYTF.

This clonotype is deemed medium-sized. V is TRBV12-3 or TRBV12-4 and J is TRBJ1-2; 7 nucleotides line up with TRBD1. This CDR3 contains 13 residues. With V trimmed by 6 bases and J by 6 bases, 7 bases remained unmatched. The CDR3 loop reads CASRMTGFNGYTF. CDR3 nucleotide sequence: TGTGCCAGCAGGATGACAGGGTTTAATGGCTACACCTTC.

This clonotype came up many times. This rearrangement joins TRBV12-3 or TRBV12-4 to TRBJ1-2; D ambiguous. The V end lost 4 bases, the J end lost 8 bases, and 8 bases lay between the germline ends. The length of the CDR3 is 11 residues. CDR3 sequence: CASSSVGGYTF. The CDR3 DNA sequence: TGTGCCAGCAGTTCAGTAGGCGGCTACACCTTC.

Relative to its sample, this clonotype is medium-sized (0.01 to 0.1%). The V and J genes are TRBV12-3 or TRBV12-4 and TRBJ1-2, with D uncertain. This CDR3 has 12 residues. Trimming left V 2 bases short and J 7 bases short, with 8 bases between. CDR3 DNA sequence: TGTGCCAGCAGTTTACAGTGGTTTGGCTACACCTTC. It encodes CASSLQWFGYTF.